This is a list of T cell receptor beta chains from one sample in a study of cytomegalovirus exposure and HLA in healthy donors. Clones were read by immunoSEQ multiplex PCR, and TCRdb kept only the in-frame ones, dropping some. Among 150,000 to 200,000 clones, 76% were seen once, and the ten largest hold over 3%. Material for sequencing was PBMCs. The receptors shown here come from a male donor in good health and CMV-seronegative. Both conserved end residues are part of each CDR3. The order of the fields is J gene, V gene, CDR3 length, CDR3 protein.

j_call: TRBJ2-2; v_call: TRBV5-4; cdr3_length: 13; cdr3_aa: CATSGGGPGELFF
j_call: TRBJ2-1; v_call: TRBV15; cdr3_length: 15; cdr3_aa: CATSKGDRAFNEQFF
j_call: TRBJ1-5; v_call: TRBV5-8; cdr3_length: 15; cdr3_aa: CASSRGTGSNQPQHF
j_call: TRBJ1-5; v_call: TRBV28; cdr3_length: 16; cdr3_aa: CASSLGQGYSNQPQHF
j_call: TRBJ1-6; v_call: TRBV1; cdr3_length: 15; cdr3_aa: CTSSPDRDSAGPLHF
j_call: TRBJ2-5; v_call: TRBV6-1; cdr3_length: 14; cdr3_aa: CASGPAGIGGTQYF
j_call: TRBJ1-1; v_call: TRBV5-4; cdr3_length: 14; cdr3_aa: CASSPTDMNTEAFF
j_call: TRBJ2-1; v_call: TRBV30; cdr3_length: 19; cdr3_aa: CAWNFPEIPKLSYYNERFF
j_call: TRBJ2-7; v_call: TRBV29-1; cdr3_length: 14; cdr3_aa: CSVREGVNSYEQYF
j_call: TRBJ2-2; v_call: TRBV7-3; cdr3_length: 15; cdr3_aa: CASSPSRGANGELFF
j_call: TRBJ2-5; v_call: TRBV27; cdr3_length: 15; cdr3_aa: CASSPTQMFRETQYF
j_call: TRBJ1-2; v_call: TRBV5-1; cdr3_length: 14; cdr3_aa: CASSSRSGGGRYTF
j_call: TRBJ2-1; v_call: TRBV5-1; cdr3_length: 12; cdr3_aa: CASSSNPGEQFF
j_call: TRBJ1-6; v_call: TRBV10-3; cdr3_length: 18; cdr3_aa: CASGMGTGGYSYNSPLHF
j_call: TRBJ2-3; v_call: TRBV5-4; cdr3_length: 14; cdr3_aa: CASSLGGATDTQYF
j_call: TRBJ2-7; v_call: TRBV7-2; cdr3_length: 16; cdr3_aa: CASSSSTRRGPYEQYF
j_call: TRBJ2-7; v_call: TRBV28; cdr3_length: 11; cdr3_aa: CASRPGESQYF
j_call: TRBJ1-6; v_call: TRBV5-5; cdr3_length: 16; cdr3_aa: CASSRRTGEIIAPLHF
j_call: TRBJ2-1; v_call: TRBV21-1; cdr3_length: 18; cdr3_aa: CASSKGRTGNRSYNEQFF
j_call: TRBJ1-5; v_call: TRBV19; cdr3_length: 16; cdr3_aa: CASRGGGGVGVQPQHF
j_call: TRBJ2-7; v_call: TRBV5-1; cdr3_length: 12; cdr3_aa: CASSLEGAEQYF
j_call: TRBJ1-2; v_call: TRBV30; cdr3_length: 14; cdr3_aa: CAWSVAGTGDGYTF
j_call: TRBJ2-7; v_call: TRBV5-6; cdr3_length: 14; cdr3_aa: CASSLGSAGGEQYF
j_call: TRBJ2-7; v_call: TRBV2; cdr3_length: 17; cdr3_aa: CASSDRVYPHSSYEQYF
j_call: TRBJ2-7; v_call: TRBV6-6; cdr3_length: 16; cdr3_aa: CASSSITGTGTYEQYF
j_call: TRBJ2-3; v_call: TRBV7-3; cdr3_length: 15; cdr3_aa: CASSASGGVADTQYF
j_call: TRBJ1-1; v_call: TRBV27; cdr3_length: 13; cdr3_aa: CASSLGEDTEAFF
j_call: TRBJ1-1; v_call: TRBV7-3; cdr3_length: 13; cdr3_aa: CASSSTLNTEAFF
j_call: TRBJ2-5; v_call: TRBV15; cdr3_length: 13; cdr3_aa: CATSINPLKTQYF
j_call: TRBJ2-5; v_call: TRBV2; cdr3_length: 13; cdr3_aa: CASSSGLAETQYF
j_call: TRBJ2-1; v_call: TRBV7-8; cdr3_length: 17; cdr3_aa: CASSPRTRDRVYNEQFF